This TCR beta chain was captured by sequencing in a study of blood T cell repertoires in COVID-19. Study-level background: Spain, Italy and the United States supplied samples that represented acute and convalescent COVID-19.

The CDR3 runs to 14 residues. The germline V gene encodes CDR1 MDHEN and CDR2 SYDVKM. V was clipped by 1 base and J by 4 bases; unmatched bases: 3. The assay was immunoSEQ multiplex PCR, and TCRdb's table has in-frame clones only and misses some. This sample has 250,000 to 300,000 clones, with 84% found just once. The sequence derives from a man aged 60-69 years with acute or convalescent COVID-19. What was sequenced was peripheral blood. V usage is TRBV28 and J usage is TRBJ2-7; 8 positions match TRBD2. The CDR3 region has the DNA TGTGCCAGCAGTTTATTAGCGGGACCGTACGAGCAGTACTTC. Protein sequence: CASSLLAGPYEQYF. Supplemented by reference TRBV28 and TRBJ2-7, the full variable domain reads DVKVTQSSRYLVKRTGEKVFLECVQDMDHENMFWYRQDPGLGLRLIYFSYDVKMKEKGDIPEGYSVSREKKERFSLILESASTNQTSMYLCASSLLAGPYEQYFGPGTRLTVT.